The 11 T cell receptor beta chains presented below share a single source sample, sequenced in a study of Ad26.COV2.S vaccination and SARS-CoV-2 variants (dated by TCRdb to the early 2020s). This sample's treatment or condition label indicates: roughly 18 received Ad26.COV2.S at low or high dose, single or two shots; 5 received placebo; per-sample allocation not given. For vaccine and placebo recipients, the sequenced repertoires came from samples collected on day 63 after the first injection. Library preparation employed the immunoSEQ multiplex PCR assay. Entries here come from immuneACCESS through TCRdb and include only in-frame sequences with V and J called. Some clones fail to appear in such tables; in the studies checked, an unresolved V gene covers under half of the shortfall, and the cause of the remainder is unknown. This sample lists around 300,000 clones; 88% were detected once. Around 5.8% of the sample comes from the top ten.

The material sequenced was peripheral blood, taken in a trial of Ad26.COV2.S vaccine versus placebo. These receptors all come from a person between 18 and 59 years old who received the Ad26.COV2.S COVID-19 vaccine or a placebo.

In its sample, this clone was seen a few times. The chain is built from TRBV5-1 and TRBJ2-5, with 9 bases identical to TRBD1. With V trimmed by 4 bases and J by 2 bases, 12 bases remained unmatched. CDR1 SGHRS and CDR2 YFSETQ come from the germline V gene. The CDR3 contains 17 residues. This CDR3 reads CASSLGRTGAKQETQYF. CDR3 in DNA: TGCGCCAGCAGCCTCGGCCGGACAGGGGCCAAGCAAGAGACCCAGTACTTC.

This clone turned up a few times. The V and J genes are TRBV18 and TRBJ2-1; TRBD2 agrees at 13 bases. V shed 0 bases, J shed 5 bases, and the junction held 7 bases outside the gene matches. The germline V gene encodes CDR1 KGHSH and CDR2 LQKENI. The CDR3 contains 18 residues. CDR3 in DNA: TGTGCCAGCTCACCACCTGGGACTAGCGGGGTGCAGAACAATGAGCAGTTCTTC. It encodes CASSPPGTSGVQNNEQFF.

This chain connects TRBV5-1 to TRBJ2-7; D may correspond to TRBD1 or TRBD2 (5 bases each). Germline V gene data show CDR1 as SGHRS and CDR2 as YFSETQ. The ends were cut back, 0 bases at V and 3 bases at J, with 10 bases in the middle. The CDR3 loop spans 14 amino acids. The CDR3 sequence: CASSLAGAHYEQYF. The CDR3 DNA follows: TGCGCCAGCAGCTTGGCCGGGGCCCACTACGAGCAGTACTTC. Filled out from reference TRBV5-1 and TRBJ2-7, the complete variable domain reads KAGVTQTPRYLIKTRGQQVTLSCSPISGHRSVSWYQQTPGQGLQFLFEYFSETQRNKGNFPGRFSGRQFSNSRSEMNVSTLELGDSALYLCASSLAGAHYEQYFGPGTRLTVT.

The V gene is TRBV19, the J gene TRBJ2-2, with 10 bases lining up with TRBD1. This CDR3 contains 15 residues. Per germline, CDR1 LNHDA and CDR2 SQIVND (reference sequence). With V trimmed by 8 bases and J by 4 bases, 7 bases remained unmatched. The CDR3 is CASGDRGLGTGELFF. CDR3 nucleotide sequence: TGTGCCAGTGGCGACAGGGGGCTCGGCACCGGGGAGCTGTTTTTT.

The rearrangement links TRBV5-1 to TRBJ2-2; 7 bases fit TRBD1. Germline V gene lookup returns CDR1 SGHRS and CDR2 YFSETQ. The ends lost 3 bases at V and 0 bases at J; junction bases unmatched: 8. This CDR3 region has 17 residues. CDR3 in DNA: TGCGCCAGCAGCTCGGGAACAGGGGCTTCGAACACCGGGGAGCTGTTTTTT. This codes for CASSSGTGASNTGELFF.

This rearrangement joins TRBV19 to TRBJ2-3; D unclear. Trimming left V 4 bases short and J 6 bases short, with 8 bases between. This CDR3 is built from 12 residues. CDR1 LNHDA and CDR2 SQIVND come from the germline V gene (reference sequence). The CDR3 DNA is TGTGCCAGTAGTAACGAGGCGGATACGCAGTATTTT. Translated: CASSNEADTQYF.

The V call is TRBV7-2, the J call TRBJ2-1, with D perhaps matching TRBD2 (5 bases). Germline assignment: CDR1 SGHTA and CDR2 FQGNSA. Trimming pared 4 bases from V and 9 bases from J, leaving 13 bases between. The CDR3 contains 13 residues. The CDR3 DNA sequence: TGTGCCAGCAGCTCCAGACTAATTCCTGAGCAGTTCTTC. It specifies CASSSRLIPEQFF.

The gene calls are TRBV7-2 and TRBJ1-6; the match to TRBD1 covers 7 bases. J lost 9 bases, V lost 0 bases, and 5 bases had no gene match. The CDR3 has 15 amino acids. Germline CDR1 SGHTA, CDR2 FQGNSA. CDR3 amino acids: CASSLAGGLGSPLHF. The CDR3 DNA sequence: TGTGCCAGCAGCTTAGCAGGGGGCTTGGGTTCACCCCTCCACTTT. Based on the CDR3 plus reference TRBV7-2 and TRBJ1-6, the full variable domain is GAGVSQSPSNKVTEKGKDVELRCDPISGHTALYWYRQSLGQGLEFLIYFQGNSAPDKSGLPSDRFSAERTGGSVSTLTIQRTQQEDSAVYLCASSLAGGLGSPLHFGNGTRLTVT.

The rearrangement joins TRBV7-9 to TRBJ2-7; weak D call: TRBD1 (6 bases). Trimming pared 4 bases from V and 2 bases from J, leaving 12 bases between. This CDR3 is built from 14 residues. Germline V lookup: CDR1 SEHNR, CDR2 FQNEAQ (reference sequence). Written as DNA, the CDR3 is TGTGCCAGCAGCTCCGGGGCAGGGGCCTACGAGCAGTACTTC. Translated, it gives CASSSGAGAYEQYF.

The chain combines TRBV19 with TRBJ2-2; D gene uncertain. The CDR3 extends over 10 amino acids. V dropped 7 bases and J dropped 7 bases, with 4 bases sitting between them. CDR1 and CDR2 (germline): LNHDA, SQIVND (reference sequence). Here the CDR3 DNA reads TGTGCCAGTAAGGGCGGGGAGCTGTTTTTT. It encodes CASKGGELFF.

CDR3 bases: TGTGCCAGCAGCCCCGGGACAGGCTCCTACGAGCAGTACTTC. Amino acids: CASSPGTGSYEQYF. The chain employs TRBV5-4 and TRBJ2-7; 8 nucleotides align to TRBD1. The CDR3 is 14 amino acids. In germline, CDR1 is SGHNT, CDR2 YYREEE (reference sequence). V was pared by 4 bases and J by 0 bases, with 3 bases of the junction left unmatched.